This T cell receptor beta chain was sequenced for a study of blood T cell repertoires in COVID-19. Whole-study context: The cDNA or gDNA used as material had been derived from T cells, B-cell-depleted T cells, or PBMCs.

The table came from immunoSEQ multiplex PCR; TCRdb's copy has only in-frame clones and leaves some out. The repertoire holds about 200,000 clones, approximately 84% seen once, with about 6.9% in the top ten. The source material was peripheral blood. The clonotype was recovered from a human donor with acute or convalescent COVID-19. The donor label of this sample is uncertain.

The CDR3 sequence: CASSTNSVETQYF. The CDR3 coding sequence is TGTGCCAGCTCAACAAACAGTGTAGAGACCCAGTACTTC. The chain has TRBV18 and TRBJ2-5; no definite D call. The CDR3 extends over 13 amino acids. Germline V gives CDR1 KGHSH, CDR2 LQKENI. The V gene lost 5 bases and the J gene lost 4 bases, with 11 bases spanning the gap. Variable domain in full (rest from reference TRBV18 and TRBJ2-5): NAGVMQNPRHLVRRRGQEARLRCSPMKGHSHVYWYRQLPEEGLKFMVYLQKENIIDESGMPKERFSAEFPKEGPSILRIQQVVRGDSAAYFCASSTNSVETQYFGPGTRLLVL.